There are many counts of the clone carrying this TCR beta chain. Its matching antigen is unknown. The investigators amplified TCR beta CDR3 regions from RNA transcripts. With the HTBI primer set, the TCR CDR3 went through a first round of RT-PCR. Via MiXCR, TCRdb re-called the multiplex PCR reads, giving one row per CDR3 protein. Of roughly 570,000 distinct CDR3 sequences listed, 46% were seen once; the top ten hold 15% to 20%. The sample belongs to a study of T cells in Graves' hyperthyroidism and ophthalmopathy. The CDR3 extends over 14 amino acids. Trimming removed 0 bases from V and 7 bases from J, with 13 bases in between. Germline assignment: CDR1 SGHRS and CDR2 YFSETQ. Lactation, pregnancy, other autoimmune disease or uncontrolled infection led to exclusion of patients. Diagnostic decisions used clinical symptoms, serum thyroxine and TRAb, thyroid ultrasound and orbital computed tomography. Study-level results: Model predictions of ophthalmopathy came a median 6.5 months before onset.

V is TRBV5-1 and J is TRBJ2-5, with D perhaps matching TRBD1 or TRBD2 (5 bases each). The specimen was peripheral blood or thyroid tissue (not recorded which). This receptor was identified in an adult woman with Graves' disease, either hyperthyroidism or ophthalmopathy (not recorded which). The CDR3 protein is CASSLGSGPGTQYF. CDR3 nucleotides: TGCGCCAGCAGCTTGGGATCGGGGCCGGGGACCCAGTACTTC.